This TCR beta chain was retrieved from a study of blood T cell repertoires in COVID-19. Across the whole study: Some COVID-19 samples were acute and others convalescent; all came from the United States, Italy and Spain. Sources were T cells, B-cell-depleted T cells, or PBMCs; the material itself was cDNA or gDNA.

The data were produced by immunoSEQ multiplex PCR, yet TCRdb's version contains in-frame clones alone and is incomplete. This sample has approximately 100,000 clones, with 92% found just once. The receptor comes from a man aged 65 to 79 with acute or convalescent COVID-19. The sample comprised peripheral blood.

CDR3 nucleotide sequence: TGCGCCAGCAGCTTGACCCCCATCGACAGGGATCCTGGCTACACCTTC. Residues: CASSLTPIDRDPGYTF. V and J are TRBV5-1 and TRBJ1-2, with TRBD1 matching over 7 bases. The CDR3 has 16 amino acids. The V segment lost 1 base and the J segment 7 bases; nucleotides outside the gene matches: 13. Germline-derived CDR1 and CDR2 are SGHRS and YFSETQ.